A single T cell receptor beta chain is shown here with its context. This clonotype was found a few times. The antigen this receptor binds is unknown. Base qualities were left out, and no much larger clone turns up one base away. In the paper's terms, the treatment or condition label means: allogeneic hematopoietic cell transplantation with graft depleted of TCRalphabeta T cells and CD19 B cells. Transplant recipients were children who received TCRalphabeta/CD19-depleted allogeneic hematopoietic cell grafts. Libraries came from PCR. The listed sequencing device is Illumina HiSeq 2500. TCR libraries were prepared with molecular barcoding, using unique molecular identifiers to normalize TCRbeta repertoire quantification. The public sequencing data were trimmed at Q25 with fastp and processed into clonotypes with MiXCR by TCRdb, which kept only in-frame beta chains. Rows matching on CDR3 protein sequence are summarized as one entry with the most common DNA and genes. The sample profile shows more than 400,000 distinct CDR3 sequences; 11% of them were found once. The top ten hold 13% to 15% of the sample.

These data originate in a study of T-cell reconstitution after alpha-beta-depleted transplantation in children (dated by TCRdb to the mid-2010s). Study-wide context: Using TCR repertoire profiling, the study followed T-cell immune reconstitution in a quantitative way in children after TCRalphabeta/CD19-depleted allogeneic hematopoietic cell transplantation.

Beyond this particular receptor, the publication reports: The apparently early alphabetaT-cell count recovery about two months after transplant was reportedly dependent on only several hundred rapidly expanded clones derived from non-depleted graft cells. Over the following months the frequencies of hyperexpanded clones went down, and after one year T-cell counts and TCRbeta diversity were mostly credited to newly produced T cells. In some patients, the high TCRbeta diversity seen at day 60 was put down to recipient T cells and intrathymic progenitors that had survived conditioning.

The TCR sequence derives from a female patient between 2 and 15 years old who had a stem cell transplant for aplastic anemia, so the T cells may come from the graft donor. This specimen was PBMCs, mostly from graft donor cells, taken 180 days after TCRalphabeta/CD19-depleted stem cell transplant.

The CDR3 here reads CASSLRWTGGYEQYF. The sequenced DNA: TGTGCCAGCAGTCTTCGGTGGACAGGGGGCTACGAGCAGTACTTC. Rearrangement joined TRBV12-3 or TRBV12-4 to TRBJ2-7; 10 middle bases align to TRBD1. The CDR3 runs 15 residues from the cysteine to the phenylalanine. Only the CDR3 DNA is retained, 45 bases long and in frame from the first base. Trimmed from V: 5 bases; trimmed from J: 3 bases; junction bases lacking a gene match: 7.